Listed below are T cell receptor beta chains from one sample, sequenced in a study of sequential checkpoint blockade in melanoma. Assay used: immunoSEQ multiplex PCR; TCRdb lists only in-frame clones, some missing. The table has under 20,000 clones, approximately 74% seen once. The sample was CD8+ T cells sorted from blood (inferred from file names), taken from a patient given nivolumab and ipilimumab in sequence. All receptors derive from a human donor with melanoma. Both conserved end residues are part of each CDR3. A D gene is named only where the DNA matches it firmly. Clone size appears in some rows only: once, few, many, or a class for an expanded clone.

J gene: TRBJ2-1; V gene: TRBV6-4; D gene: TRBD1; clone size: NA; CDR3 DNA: TGTGCCAGCAGTGACTCTGGGGACAGTTACAATGAGCAGTTCTTC; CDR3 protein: CASSDSGDSYNEQFF
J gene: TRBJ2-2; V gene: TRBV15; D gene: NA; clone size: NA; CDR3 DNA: TGTGCCACCAGCAGAGAGACAGAGGCCGGGGAGCTGTTTTTT; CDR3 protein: CATSRETEAGELFF
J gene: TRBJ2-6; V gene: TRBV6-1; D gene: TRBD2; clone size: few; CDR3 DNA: TGTGCCACGGGACTAGCGTCCGCCGGGGCCAACGTCCTGACTTTC; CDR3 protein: CATGLASAGANVLTF
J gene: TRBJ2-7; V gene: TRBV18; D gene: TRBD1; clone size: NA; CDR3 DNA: TGTGCCAGCTCACCACCGGACAGGGGGAGCTCCTACGAGCAGTACTTC; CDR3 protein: CASSPPDRGSSYEQYF
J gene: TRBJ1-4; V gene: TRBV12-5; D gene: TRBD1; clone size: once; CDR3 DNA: TGTGCTAGTGGTTTGTTACAGGGGCCGGGTGAAAAACTGTTTTTT; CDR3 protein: CASGLLQGPGEKLFF
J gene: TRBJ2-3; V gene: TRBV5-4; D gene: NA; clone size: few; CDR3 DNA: TGTGCCAGCAGCCCGGAGGGAGTAGCTCTAGATACGCAGTATTTT; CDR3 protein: CASSPEGVALDTQYF
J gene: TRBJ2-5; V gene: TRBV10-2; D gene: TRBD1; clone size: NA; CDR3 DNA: TGCGCCTCCCAGACAGGGCTCGAGACCCAGTACTTC; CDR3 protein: CASQTGLETQYF
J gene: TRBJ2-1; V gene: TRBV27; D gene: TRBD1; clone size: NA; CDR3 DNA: TGTGCCAGCAGTCGGACAGGGGGCGAGGATGAGCAGTTCTTC; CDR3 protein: CASSRTGGEDEQFF
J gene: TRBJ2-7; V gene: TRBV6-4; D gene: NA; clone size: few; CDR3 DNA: TGTGCCAGCAGTGAGTTTAGCGAGAACGAGCAGTACTTC; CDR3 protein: CASSEFSENEQYF
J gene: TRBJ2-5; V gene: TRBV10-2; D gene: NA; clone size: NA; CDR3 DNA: TGCGCCAGCAGTGAATGGGGCGAGACAATACAAGAGACCCAGTACTTC; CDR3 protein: CASSEWGETIQETQYF
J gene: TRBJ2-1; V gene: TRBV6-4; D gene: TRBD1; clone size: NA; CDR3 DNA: TGTGCCAGCAGTGGTGGGACAGGAGACTACAATGAGCAGTTCTTC; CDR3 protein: CASSGGTGDYNEQFF
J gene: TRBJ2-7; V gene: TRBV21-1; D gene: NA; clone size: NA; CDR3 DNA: TGTGCCAGCAGCAAAGCGTGGACAACCTACGAGCAGTACTTC; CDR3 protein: CASSKAWTTYEQYF
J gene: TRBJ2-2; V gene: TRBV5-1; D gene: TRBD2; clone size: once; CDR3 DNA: TGCGCCAGCAGCGGGACTAGCACCGGGGAGCTGTTTTTT; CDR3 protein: CASSGTSTGELFF
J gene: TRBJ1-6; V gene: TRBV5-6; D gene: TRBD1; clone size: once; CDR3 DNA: TGTGCCAGCAGCTTGGAGACAGGGGGCTCGTTGTATAATTCACCCCTCCACTTT; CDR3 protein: CASSLETGGSLYNSPLHF
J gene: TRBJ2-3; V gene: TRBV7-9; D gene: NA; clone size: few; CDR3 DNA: TGTGCCAGCAGCTTAGCGCTCGGAGAGACAGATACGCAGTATTTT; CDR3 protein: CASSLALGETDTQYF
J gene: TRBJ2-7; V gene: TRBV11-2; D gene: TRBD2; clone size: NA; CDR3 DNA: TGTGCCAGCAGCTTGCGGGAGATCTTCAACGAGCAGTACTTC; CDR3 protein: CASSLREIFNEQYF
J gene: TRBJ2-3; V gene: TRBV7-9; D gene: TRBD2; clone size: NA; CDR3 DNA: TGTGCCAGCAGCTTGGGGACTAGCGTTTACACAGATACGCAGTATTTT; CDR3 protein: CASSLGTSVYTDTQYF
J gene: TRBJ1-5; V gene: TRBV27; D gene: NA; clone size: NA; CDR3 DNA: TGTGCCAGCAGTTTTGTCGGTCAGCCCCAGCATTTT; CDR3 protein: CASSFVGQPQHF
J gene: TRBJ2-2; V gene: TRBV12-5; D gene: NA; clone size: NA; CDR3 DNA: TGTGCTAGTGGTTTTGACGGGACACCGAACACCGGGGAGCTGTTTTTT; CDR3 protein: CASGFDGTPNTGELFF
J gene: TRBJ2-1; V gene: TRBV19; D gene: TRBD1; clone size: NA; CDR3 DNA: TGTGCCAGTAGTTTGGGACAGGGGGCCTACAATGAGCAGTTCTTC; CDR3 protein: CASSLGQGAYNEQFF
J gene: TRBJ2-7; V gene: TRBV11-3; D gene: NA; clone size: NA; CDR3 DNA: TGTGCCAGCAGCTTAGGGCGGGCCTACGAGCAGTACTTC; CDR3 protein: CASSLGRAYEQYF
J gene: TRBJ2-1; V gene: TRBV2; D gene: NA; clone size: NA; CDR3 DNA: TGTGCCAGCAGTGAAAGTTTAGAAGCGGACCTACATGAGCAGTTCTTC; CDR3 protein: CASSESLEADLHEQFF
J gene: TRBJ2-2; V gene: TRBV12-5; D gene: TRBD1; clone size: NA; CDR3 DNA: TGTGCTAGTGGTTTGGCTCCGGGGACAGGGGTTACCGGGGAGCTGTTTTTT; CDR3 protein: CASGLAPGTGVTGELFF
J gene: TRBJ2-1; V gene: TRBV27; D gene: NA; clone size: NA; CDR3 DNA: TGTGCCAGTGGAACAGTGCTTAATGAGCAGTTCTTC; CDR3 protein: CASGTVLNEQFF
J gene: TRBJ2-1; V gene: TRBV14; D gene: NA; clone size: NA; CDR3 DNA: TGTGCCAGCAGCCAAGATACGGGCGGGCTCTCCTACAATGAGCAGTTCTTC; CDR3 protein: CASSQDTGGLSYNEQFF
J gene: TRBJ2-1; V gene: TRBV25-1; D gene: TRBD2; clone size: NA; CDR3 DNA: TGTGCCAGCAGCCCGGGAGGCTACAATGAGCAGTTCTTC; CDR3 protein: CASSPGGYNEQFF
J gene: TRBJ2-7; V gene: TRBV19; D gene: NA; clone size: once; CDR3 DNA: TGTGCCAGTAGTAATACCCGGGAAATATTCGCCTACGAGCAGTACTTC; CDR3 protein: CASSNTREIFAYEQYF
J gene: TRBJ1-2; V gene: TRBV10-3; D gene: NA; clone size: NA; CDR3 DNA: TGTGCCATCTTGGGCAGGGAGGCTACTAACTATGGCTACACCTTC; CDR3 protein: CAILGREATNYGYTF
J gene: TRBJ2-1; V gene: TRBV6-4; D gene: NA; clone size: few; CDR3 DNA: TGTGCCAGCAGTGACTCGGGGAGCTCCTACAATGAGCAGTTCTTC; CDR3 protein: CASSDSGSSYNEQFF
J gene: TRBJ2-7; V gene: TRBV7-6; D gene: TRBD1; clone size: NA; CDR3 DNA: TGTGCCAGCAGCGCCAGGACAGGGGACTACGAGCAGTACTTC; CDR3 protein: CASSARTGDYEQYF
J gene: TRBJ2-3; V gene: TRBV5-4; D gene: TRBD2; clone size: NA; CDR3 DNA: TGTGCCAGCAGCCCCTTGGCGGGAGGGGCTACAGATACGCAGTATTTT; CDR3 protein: CASSPLAGGATDTQYF
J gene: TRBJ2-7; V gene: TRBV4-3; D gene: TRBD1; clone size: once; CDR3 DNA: TGCGCCAGCAGCCACAGCAGGGGGTACGAGCAGTACTTC; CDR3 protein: CASSHSRGYEQYF
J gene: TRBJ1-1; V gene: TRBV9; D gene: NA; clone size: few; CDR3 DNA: TGTGCCAGCAGCGTATCCGGCAGGGCTGGTGAAGCTTTCTTT; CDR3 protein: CASSVSGRAGEAFF
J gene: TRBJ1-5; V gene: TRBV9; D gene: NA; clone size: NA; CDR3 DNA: TGTGCCAGCAGCGTAGATGGGACTGGTGGTCAGCCCCAGCATTTT; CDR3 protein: CASSVDGTGGQPQHF
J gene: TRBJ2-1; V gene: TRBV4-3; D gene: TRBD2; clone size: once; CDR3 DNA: TGCGCCAGCAGCCAAGATATGGGACTAGCGGCCTACAATGAGCAGTTCTTC; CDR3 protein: CASSQDMGLAAYNEQFF